This is a list of T cell receptor beta chains from one sample in a study of T cells in narcolepsy. Some clones are missing from TCRdb's copy, which holds only in-frame ones; the method was immunoSEQ multiplex PCR. Here the sample spans around 30,000 clones, 60% to 80% being singletons. Input material: memory (CD45RA-) CD4+ T cells from blood. All receptors derive from a human donor in good health. CDR3s include the opening cysteine and the closing phenylalanine or tryptophan. A D gene is named only where the DNA matches it firmly. Rows may omit the clone size; those that give it use once, few, many or a size class.

TRBJ2-1,TRBD1,NA,TRBV19,TGTGCCAGTAGTGTTACCCAGGGGGTGAGCTCCTACAATGAGCAGTTCTTC,CASSVTQGVSSYNEQFF
TRBJ2-3,TRBD2,few,TRBV2,TGTGCCAGCAGTGGCCGCCTAGCGGGAGTAGGGGATACGCAGTATTTT,CASSGRLAGVGDTQYF
TRBJ1-1,NA,medium-sized,TRBV6-1,TGTGCCAGCAGTGCCACAGGAACTGAAGCTTTCTTT,CASSATGTEAFF
TRBJ1-2,TRBD1,NA,TRBV11-3,TGTGCCAGCAGCTTAGAGACAGGGGGCGACTATGGCTACACCTTC,CASSLETGGDYGYTF
TRBJ1-1,TRBD1,NA,TRBV6-5,TGTGCCAGCAGTTACAGGCACCAGGACAGGAGATCTGAAGCTTTCTTT,CASSYRHQDRRSEAFF
TRBJ1-5,NA,NA,TRBV4-2,TGTGCCAGCAGCCCTGGGGACGGTAATCAGCCCCAGCATTTT,CASSPGDGNQPQHF
TRBJ2-7,NA,NA,TRBV12-5,TGTGCTAGTGGTTTGGGAAGAGCCTACGAGCAGTACTTC,CASGLGRAYEQYF
TRBJ2-1,NA,NA,TRBV11-3,TGTGCCAGCAGCTTGGGCGGAAGCTCCTACAATGAGCAGTTCTTC,CASSLGGSSYNEQFF
TRBJ2-2,NA,once,TRBV19,TGTGCCAGTAGGGTAGGGGGGACGGTAACCTCCCCCGGGGAGCTGTTTTTT,CASRVGGTVTSPGELFF
TRBJ2-7,NA,NA,TRBV5-6,TGTGCCAGCAGCTTGGGTAGTATAGAACTCAGACTCTACGAGCAGTACTTC,CASSLGSIELRLYEQYF
TRBJ1-5,NA,NA,TRBV5-6,TGTGCCAGCAGCCGTTCGTGGGGAAACAATCAGCCCCAGCATTTT,CASSRSWGNNQPQHF
TRBJ2-7,NA,NA,TRBV5-4,TGTGCCAGCAGCCAAGATATAAGCGAACCCACCGACGAGCAGTACTTC,CASSQDISEPTDEQYF
TRBJ2-2,TRBD1,NA,TRBV5-1,TGCGCCAGCAGCTTCTTGCCGGGACAGGGAGGCACCGGGGAGCTGTTTTTT,CASSFLPGQGGTGELFF
TRBJ1-5,TRBD1,once,TRBV6-1,TGTGCCACCGATCAGGGGGGAAGCAATCAGTCCCAGCATTTT,CATDQGGSNQSQHF
TRBJ1-1,NA,NA,TRBV6-1,TGTGCCAGCAGTGAAGGGCGATTCACTGAAGCTTTCTTT,CASSEGRFTEAFF
TRBJ1-1,NA,NA,TRBV5-5,TGTGCCAGCAGCTTCTTCCTGAACACTGAAGCTTTCTTT,CASSFFLNTEAFF
TRBJ1-1,NA,NA,TRBV6-1,TGTGCCAGCAGTGGAGGAGACCCGGTGAACACTGAAGCTTTCTTT,CASSGGDPVNTEAFF
TRBJ1-2,NA,NA,TRBV6-6,TGTGCCAGCAGTTATGGGGCAAGCAAATATGGCTACACCTTC,CASSYGASKYGYTF
TRBJ2-3,NA,few,TRBV7-9,TGTGCCAGCAGCCTTAGGACTACTGTTTATGTTACAGATACGCAGTATTTT,CASSLRTTVYVTDTQYF
TRBJ2-1,NA,NA,TRBV19,TGTGCCAGTATAGGAAACCCCTACAATGAGCAGTTCTTC,CASIGNPYNEQFF
TRBJ1-1,TRBD1,NA,TRBV4-1,TGCGCCAGCAGCCAAGCCCCGACAGGGGGCGACACTGAAGCTTTCTTT,CASSQAPTGGDTEAFF